This section outlines one T cell receptor beta chain sequence together with its context. The data originate from a study of T cell changes during pregnancy in multiple sclerosis. This table comes from immunoSEQ multiplex PCR, and its TCRdb copy is limited to in-frame clones, with some not included. The table has about 17,000 clones, roughly 87% seen once. The TCR comes from a female donor in good health, enrolled as a control in a pregnancy study. Here the sequenced sample was CD8+ T cells from peripheral blood mononuclear cells, taken after pregnancy.

The CDR3 region is CASSLGGLLGEQFF. Here the CDR3 DNA reads TGTGCCAGCAGTTTAGGGGGACTCCTGGGGGAGCAGTTCTTC. The V call is TRBV27, the J call TRBJ2-1, with a weak D call TRBD2 (6 bases). Trimming left V 2 bases short and J 10 bases short, with 15 bases between. The CDR3 covers 14 residues. Germline CDR1 reads MNHEY; CDR2 reads SMNVEV (reference sequence).